This T cell receptor beta chain was sequenced in a study of response to subunit inactivated influenza vaccine. Each CDR3 protein gets one entry after TCRdb re-called the RT-PCR reads with MiXCR. The sample has about 520,000 distinct CDR3 sequences; about 7.2% are singletons. With regard to this clonotype: Its antigen is still unknown.

The V gene lost 4 bases and the J gene lost 4 bases, with 16 bases spanning the gap. CDR1 is MGHRA, CDR2 YSYEKL, per germline. This CDR3 is 16 amino acids long. General study findings and limits: Authors suggested few new T cells are recruited by each seasonal influenza vaccination.

Sample: PBMCs from blood, taken around 25 months after vaccination. The sequence derives from a man aged 50 to 75 who received an inactivated influenza vaccine. The V call is TRBV4-1, the J call TRBJ2-2; D might be TRBD1 (7 bases). This CDR3 reads CASSRGAWDSTGELFF. The CDR3 DNA follows: TGCGCCAGCAGCCGGGGGGCATGGGACAGCACCGGGGAGCTGTTTTTT.